This T cell receptor beta chain was sequenced in a study of cytomegalovirus exposure and HLA in healthy donors. Study outcomes and limitations: About 87% or about 30% of the time was how often most TCR beta V segments were productive, according to an earlier analysis. Most CMV-associated TCR beta chains were later found to appear HLA-restricted. The study flagged some 180 TCR beta chains as cytomegalovirus-associated. Later analysis identified a missense DCLRE1C variant that was linked to TCR beta V- and J-gene trimming.

In the PCR, 60 Vbeta and 13 Jbeta primers were used. The protocol was immunoSEQ multiplex PCR, while the TCRdb copy is restricted to in-frame clones and leaves out a portion. The table has approximately 150,000 clones, 80% seen once. Of note for this clone: The antigen is unknown.

Germline CDR1 reads SNHLY; CDR2 reads FYNNEI. Trimming took 6 bases from V and 0 from J, leaving 17 bases between them. This CDR3 comprises 17 residues. V is TRBV2 and J is TRBJ2-2, with D possibly TRBD1 on 6 matching bases. The specimen was PBMCs. This TCR derives from a man aged 25 to 40 in good health and CMV-seropositive. The CDR3 loop is CASRSYGTQSNTGELFF. The CDR3 nucleotides read TGTGCCAGCAGGAGCTACGGGACACAATCGAACACCGGGGAGCTGTTTTTT.